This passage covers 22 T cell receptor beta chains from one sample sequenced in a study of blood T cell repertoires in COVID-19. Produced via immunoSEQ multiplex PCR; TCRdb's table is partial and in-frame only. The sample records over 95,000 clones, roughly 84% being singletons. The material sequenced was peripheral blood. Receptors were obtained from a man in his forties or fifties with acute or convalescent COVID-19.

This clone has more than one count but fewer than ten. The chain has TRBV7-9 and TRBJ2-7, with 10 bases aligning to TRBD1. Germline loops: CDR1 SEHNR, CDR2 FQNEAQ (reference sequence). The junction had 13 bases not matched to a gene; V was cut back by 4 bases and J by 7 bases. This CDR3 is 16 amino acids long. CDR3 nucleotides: TGTGCCAGCAGCTCGTTACCGGGACAGGGGACGGAAGAGCAGTACTTC. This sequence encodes CASSSLPGQGTEEQYF. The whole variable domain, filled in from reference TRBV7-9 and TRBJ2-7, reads DTGVSQNPRHKITKRGQNVTFRCDPISEHNRLYWYRQTLGQGPEFLTYFQNEAQLEKSRLLSDRFSAERPKGSFSTLEIQRTEQGDSAMYLCASSSLPGQGTEEQYFGPGTRLTVT.

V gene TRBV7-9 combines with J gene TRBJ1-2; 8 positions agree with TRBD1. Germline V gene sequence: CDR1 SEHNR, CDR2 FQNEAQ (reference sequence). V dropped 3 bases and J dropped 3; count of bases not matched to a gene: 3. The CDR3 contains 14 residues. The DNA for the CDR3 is TGTGCCAGCAGCTTGGACAGGGCGGACTATGGCTACACCTTC. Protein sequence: CASSLDRADYGYTF.

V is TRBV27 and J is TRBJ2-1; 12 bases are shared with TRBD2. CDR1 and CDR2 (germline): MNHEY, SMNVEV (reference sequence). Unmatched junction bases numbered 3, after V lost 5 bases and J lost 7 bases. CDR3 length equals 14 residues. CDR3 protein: CASSPGLAGNEQFF. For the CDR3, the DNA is TGTGCCAGCAGTCCTGGACTAGCGGGGAATGAGCAGTTCTTC.

CDR3 sequence: CASSDPNGRDRYGYTF. The CDR3 DNA follows: TGTGCCAGCAGCGATCCCAACGGGAGGGATCGCTATGGCTACACCTTC. The gene calls are TRBV9 and TRBJ1-2; D unclear. The V and J ends lost 3 bases and 4 bases respectively, with 19 bases between them. The CDR3 consists of 16 residues. From germline, CDR1 is SGDLS and CDR2 YYNGEE.

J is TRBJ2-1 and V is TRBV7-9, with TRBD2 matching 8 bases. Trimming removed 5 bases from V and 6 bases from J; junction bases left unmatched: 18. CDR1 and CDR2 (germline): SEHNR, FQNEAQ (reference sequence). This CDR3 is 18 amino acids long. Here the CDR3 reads CASSPHPTAGTRSNEQFF. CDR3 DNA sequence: TGTGCCAGCAGCCCCCACCCGACAGCCGGGACTAGATCCAATGAGCAGTTCTTC.

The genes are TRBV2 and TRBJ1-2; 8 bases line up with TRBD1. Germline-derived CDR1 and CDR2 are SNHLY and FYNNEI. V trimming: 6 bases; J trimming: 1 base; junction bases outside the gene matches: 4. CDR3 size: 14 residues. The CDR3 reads CASRETGDNYGYTF. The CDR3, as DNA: TGTGCCAGCAGAGAGACAGGGGATAACTATGGCTACACCTTC.

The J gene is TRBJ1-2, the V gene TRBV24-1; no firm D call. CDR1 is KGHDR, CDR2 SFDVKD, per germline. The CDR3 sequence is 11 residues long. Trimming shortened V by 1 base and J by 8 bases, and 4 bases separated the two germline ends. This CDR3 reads CATSDFAGYTF. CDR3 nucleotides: TGTGCCACCAGTGATTTCGCGGGCTACACCTTC.

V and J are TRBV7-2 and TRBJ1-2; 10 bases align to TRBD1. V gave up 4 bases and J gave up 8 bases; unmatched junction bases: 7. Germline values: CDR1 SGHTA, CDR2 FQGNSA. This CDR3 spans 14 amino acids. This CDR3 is CASSSTGGLWGYTF. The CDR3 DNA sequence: TGTGCCAGCAGCTCGACAGGGGGCCTATGGGGCTACACCTTC.

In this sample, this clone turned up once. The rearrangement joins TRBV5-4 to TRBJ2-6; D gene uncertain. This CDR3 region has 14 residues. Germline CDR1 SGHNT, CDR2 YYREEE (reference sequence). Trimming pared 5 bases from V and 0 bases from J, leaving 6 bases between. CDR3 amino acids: CASSSSSGANVLTF. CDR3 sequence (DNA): TGTGCCAGCAGTTCTAGCTCTGGGGCCAACGTCCTGACTTTC. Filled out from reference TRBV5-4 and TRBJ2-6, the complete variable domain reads ETGVTQSPTHLIKTRGQQVTLRCSSQSGHNTVSWYQQALGQGPQFIFQYYREEENGRGNFPPRFSGLQFPNYSSELNVNALELDDSALYLCASSSSSGANVLTFGAGSRLTVL.

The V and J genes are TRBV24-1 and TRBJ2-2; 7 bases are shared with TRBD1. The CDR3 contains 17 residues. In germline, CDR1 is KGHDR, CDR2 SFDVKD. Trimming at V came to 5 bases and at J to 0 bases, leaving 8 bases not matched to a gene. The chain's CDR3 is CATSGITGTANTGELFF. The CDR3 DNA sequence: TGTGCCACCAGTGGCATAACCGGGACAGCGAACACCGGGGAGCTGTTTTTT.

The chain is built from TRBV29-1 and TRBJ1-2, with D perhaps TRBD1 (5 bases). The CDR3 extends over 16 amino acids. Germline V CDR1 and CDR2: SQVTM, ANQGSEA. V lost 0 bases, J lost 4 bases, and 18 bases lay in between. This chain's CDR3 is CSVEEFGGTVIYGYTF. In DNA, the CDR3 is TGCAGCGTTGAAGAATTTGGCGGGACCGTGATCTATGGCTACACCTTC. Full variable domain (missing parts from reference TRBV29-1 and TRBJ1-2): SAVISQKPSRDICQRGTSLTIQCQVDSQVTMMFWYRQQPGQSLTLIATANQGSEATYESGFVIDKFPISRPNLTFSTLTVSNMSPEDSSIYLCSVEEFGGTVIYGYTFGSGTRLTVV.

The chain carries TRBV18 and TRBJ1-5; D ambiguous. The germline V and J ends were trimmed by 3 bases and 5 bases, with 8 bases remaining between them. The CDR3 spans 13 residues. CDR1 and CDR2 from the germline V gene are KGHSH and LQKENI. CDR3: CASSPQADQPQHF. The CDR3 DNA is TGTGCCAGCTCACCGCAGGCCGATCAGCCCCAGCATTTT.

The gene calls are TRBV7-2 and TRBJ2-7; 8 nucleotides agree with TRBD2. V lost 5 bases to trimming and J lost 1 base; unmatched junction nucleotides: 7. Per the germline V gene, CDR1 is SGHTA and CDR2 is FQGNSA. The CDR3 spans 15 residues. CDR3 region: CASSAQGLGSYEQYF. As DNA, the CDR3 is TGTGCCAGCAGCGCCCAGGGACTAGGATCCTACGAGCAGTACTTC.

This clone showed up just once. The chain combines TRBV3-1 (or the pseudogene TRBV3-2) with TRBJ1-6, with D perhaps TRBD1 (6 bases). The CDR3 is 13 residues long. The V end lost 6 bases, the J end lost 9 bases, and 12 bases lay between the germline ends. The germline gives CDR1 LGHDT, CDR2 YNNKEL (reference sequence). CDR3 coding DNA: TGTGCCAGCAGTGGGGGCAGGTCTTCACCCCTCCACTTT. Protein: CASSGGRSSPLHF.

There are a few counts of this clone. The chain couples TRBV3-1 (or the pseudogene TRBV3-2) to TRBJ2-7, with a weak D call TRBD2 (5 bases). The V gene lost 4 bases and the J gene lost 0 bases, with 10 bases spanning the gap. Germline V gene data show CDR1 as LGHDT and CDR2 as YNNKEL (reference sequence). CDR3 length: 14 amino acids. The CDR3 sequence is CASSPTTSSYEQYF. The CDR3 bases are TGTGCCAGCAGCCCGACAACTAGCTCCTACGAGCAGTACTTC.

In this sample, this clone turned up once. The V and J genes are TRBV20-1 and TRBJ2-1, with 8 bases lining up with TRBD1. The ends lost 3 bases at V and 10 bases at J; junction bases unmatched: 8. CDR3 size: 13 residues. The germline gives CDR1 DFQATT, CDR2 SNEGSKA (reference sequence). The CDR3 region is CSASTGPGGEQFF. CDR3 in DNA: TGCAGTGCTAGTACCGGTCCAGGGGGCGAGCAGTTCTTC.

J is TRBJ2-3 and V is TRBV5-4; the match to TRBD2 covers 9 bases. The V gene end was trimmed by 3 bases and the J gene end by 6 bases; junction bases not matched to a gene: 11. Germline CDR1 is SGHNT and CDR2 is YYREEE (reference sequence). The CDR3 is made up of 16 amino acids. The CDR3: CASSSPLSGGSDTQYF. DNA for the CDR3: TGTGCCAGCAGCTCCCCCCTTAGCGGGGGCTCGGATACGCAGTATTTT.

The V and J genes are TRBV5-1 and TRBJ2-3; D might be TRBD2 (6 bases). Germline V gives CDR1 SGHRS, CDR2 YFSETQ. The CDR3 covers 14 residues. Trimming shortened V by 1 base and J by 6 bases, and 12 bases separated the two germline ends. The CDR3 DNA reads TGCGCCAGCAGCTTGTCCTCAACTAGCGATACGCAGTATTTT. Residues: CASSLSSTSDTQYF.

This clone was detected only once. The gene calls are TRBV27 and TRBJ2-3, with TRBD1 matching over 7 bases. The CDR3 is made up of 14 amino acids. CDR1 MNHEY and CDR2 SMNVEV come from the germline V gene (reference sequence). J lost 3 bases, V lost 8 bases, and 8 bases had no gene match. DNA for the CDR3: TGTGCCAGCCAACACAGGGGAAGGACAGATACGCAGTATTTT. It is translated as CASQHRGRTDTQYF.

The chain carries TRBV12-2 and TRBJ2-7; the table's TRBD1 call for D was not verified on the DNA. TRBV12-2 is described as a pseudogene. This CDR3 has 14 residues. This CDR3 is CASRLAQGAYEQYF. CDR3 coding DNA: TGTGCAAGTCGCTTAGCACAGGGGGCCTACGAGCAGTACTTC.

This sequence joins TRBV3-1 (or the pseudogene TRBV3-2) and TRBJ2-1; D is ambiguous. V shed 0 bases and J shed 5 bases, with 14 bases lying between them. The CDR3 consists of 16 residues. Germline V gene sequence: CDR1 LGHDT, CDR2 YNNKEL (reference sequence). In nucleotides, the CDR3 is TGTGCCAGCAGCCAAGACGCACACCCTCCAGACAATGAGCAGTTCTTC. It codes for CASSQDAHPPDNEQFF.

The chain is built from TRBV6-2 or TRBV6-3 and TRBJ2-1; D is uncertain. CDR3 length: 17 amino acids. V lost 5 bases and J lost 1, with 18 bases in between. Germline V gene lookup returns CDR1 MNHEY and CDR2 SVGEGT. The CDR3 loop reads CASSDFTQLISYNEQFF. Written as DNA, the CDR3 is TGTGCCAGCAGTGATTTTACGCAGTTAATTTCCTACAATGAGCAGTTCTTC.